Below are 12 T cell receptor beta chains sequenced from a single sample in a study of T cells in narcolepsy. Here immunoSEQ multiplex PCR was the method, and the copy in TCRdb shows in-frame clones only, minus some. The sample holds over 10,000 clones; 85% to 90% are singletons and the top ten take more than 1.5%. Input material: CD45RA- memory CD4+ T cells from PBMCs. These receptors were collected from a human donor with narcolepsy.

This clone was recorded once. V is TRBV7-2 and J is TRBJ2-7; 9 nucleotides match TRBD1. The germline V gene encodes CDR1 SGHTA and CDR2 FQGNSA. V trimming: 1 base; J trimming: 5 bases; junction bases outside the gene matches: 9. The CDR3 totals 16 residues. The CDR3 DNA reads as TGTGCCAGCAGCTTAGTAAGAGGGACAGGGAGCCACGAGCAGTACTTC. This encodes CASSLVRGTGSHEQYF. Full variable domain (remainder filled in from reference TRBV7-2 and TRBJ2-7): GAGVSQSPSNKVTEKGKDVELRCDPISGHTALYWYRQSLGQGLEFLIYFQGNSAPDKSGLPSDRFSAERTGGSVSTLTIQRTQQEDSAVYLCASSLVRGTGSHEQYFGPGTRLTVT.

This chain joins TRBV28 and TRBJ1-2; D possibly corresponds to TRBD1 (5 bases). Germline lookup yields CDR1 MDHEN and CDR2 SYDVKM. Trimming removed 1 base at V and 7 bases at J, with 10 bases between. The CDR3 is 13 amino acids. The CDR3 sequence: CASSLLGVAGYTF. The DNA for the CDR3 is TGTGCCAGCAGTTTATTAGGGGTGGCTGGCTACACCTTC.

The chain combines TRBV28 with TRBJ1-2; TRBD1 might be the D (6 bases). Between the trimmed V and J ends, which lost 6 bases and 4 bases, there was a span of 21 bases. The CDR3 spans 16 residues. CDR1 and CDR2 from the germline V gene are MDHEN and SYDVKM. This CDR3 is CASSRPAGADAYGYTF. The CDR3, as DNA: TGTGCCAGCAGCCGTCCGGCGGGGGCAGACGCCTATGGCTACACCTTC.

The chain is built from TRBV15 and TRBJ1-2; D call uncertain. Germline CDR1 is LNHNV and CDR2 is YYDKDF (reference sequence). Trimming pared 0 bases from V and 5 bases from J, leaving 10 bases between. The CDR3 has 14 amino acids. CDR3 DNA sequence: TGTGCCACCAGCAGAGATACTAAAACTTATGGCTACACCTTC. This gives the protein CATSRDTKTYGYTF.

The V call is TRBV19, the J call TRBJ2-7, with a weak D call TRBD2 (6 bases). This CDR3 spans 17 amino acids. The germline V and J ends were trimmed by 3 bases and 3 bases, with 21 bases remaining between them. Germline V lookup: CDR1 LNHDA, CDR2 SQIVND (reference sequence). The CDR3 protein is CASSISMLTSAIYEQYF. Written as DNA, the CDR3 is TGTGCCAGTAGTATCTCTATGTTGACTAGTGCCATCTACGAGCAGTACTTC.

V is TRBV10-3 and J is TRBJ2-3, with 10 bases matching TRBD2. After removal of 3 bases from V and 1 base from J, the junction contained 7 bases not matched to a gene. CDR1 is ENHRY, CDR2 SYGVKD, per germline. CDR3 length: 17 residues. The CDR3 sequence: CAISDPGLAGGTDTQYF. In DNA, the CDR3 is TGTGCCATCAGTGACCCGGGGCTAGCGGGGGGCACAGATACGCAGTATTTT.

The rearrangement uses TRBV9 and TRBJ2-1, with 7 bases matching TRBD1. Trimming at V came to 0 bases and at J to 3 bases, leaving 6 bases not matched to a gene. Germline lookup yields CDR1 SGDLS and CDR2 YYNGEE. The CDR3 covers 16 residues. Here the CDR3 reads CASSVATGQNYNEQFF. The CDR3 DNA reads TGTGCCAGCAGCGTAGCGACGGGACAGAACTACAATGAGCAGTTCTTC.

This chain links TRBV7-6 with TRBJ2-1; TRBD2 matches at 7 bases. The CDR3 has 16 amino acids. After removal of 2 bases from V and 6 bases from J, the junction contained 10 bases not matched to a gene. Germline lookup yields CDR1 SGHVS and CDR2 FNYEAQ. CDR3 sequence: CASSLSWAGEGNEQFF. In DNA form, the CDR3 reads TGTGCCAGCAGCTTAAGTTGGGCGGGAGAGGGCAATGAGCAGTTCTTC.

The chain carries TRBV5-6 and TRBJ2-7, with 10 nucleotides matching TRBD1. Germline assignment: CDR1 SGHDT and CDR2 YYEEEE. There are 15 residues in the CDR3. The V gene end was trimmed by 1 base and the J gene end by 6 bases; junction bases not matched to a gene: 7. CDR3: CASSLLGTGAGEQYF. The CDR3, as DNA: TGTGCCAGCAGCTTGTTAGGGACAGGGGCGGGCGAGCAGTACTTC. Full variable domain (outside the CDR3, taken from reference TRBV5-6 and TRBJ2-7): DAGVTQSPTHLIKTRGQQVTLRCSPKSGHDTVSWYQQALGQGPQFIFQYYEEEERQRGNFPDRFSGHQFPNYSSELNVNALLLGDSALYLCASSLLGTGAGEQYFGPGTRLTVT.

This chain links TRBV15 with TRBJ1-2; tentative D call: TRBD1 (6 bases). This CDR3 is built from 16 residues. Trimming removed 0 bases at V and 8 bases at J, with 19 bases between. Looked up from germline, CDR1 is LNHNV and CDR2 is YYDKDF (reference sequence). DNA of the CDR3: TGTGCCACCAGCAGAGAAAACCGGGACATCCGTCGGGGCTACACCTTC. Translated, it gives CATSRENRDIRRGYTF.

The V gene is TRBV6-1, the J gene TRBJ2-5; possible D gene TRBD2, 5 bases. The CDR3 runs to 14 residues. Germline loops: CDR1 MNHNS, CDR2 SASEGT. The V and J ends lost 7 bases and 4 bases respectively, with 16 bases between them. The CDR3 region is CASNEERIRETQYF. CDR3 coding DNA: TGTGCCAGCAATGAGGAGCGGATACGAGAGACCCAGTACTTC.

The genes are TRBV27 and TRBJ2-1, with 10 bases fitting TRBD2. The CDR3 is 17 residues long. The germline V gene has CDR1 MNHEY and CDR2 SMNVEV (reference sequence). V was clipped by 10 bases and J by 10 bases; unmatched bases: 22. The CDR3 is CATHPLAGQLGRREQFF. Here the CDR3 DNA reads TGTGCCACCCACCCACTAGCGGGACAACTAGGGCGCAGGGAGCAGTTCTTC.